This T cell receptor (beta chain) was profiled in a study of blood T cell repertoires in COVID-19. Study in general: PBMCs, B-cell-depleted T cells, or T cells were the source of the cDNA or gDNA that made up the material.

There are 13 residues in the CDR3. Germline V gives CDR1 MDHEN, CDR2 SYDVKM. With 9 bases clipped from V and 10 bases from J, the junction kept 7 bases outside the gene matches. Notes on this clone: This sample also contains other DNA sequences that code for the same CDR3.

Assay: immunoSEQ multiplex PCR; the TCRdb copy retains only in-frame clones and omits some. The repertoire holds over 35,000 clones, with about 85% as singletons. What was sequenced was peripheral blood. This clonotype was obtained from a man between 60 and 70 years old with active or convalescent COVID-19. The genes are TRBV28 and TRBJ1-6, with 9 bases identical to TRBD1. CDR3 protein: CASRQGVGSPLHF. CDR3 DNA sequence: TGTGCCAGTCGACAGGGGGTGGGGTCACCCCTCCACTTT.